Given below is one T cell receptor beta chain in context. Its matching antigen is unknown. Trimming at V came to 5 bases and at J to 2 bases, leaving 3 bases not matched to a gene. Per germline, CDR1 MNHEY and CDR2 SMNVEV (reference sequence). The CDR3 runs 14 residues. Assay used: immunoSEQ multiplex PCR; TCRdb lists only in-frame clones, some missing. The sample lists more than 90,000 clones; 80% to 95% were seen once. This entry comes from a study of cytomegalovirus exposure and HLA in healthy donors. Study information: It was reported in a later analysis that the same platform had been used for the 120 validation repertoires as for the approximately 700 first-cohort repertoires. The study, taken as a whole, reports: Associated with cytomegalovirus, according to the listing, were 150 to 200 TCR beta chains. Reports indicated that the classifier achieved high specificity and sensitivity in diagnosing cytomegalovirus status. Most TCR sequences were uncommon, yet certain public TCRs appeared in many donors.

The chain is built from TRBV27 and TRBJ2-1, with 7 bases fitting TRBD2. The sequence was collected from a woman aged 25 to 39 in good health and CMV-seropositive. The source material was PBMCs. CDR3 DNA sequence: TGTGCCAGCAGTGGGACTACCCCCTACAATGAGCAGTTCTTC. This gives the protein CASSGTTPYNEQFF.